In this sample, the clone carrying this T cell receptor (beta chain) turned up many times. The antigen is undetermined. Noted time point: pre-sensitization, week 0. The treatment was: therapeutic diphenylcyclopropenone sensitization with weekly scalp DPC. The germline V gene has CDR1 SGHTA and CDR2 FQGNSA. V was trimmed by 5 bases and J by 0 bases, leaving 6 bases between them. The CDR3 has 13 residues. From the RACE reads, TCRdb called clonotypes with MiXCR, one entry per CDR3 protein. This sample yields some 39,000 distinct CDR3 sequences, of which 7.5% to 8% are seen a single time; roughly 1.3% belongs to the top ten. The sample is drawn from a study of human T cells and chemical hapten exposure. Findings and caveats of the study: There was a positive correlation between PT1 expanded TCR counts and patch test score.

This TCR was sampled from a woman between 45 and 60 years old with alopecia areata. Some clones in this sample may be carry-over from other donors' samples. J is TRBJ2-3 and V is TRBV7-2; possible D gene TRBD1, 6 bases. The specimen was whole blood, collected in connection with sensitization to the hapten diphenylcyclopropenone (DPC). CDR3 amino acids: CASSGGSTDTQYF. Here the CDR3 DNA reads TGTGCCAGCAGCGGGGGCAGCACAGATACGCAGTATTTT. Based on the CDR3 plus reference TRBV7-2 and TRBJ2-3, the full variable domain is GAGVSQSPSNKVTEKGKDVELRCDPISGHTALYWYRQSLGQGLEFLIYFQGNSAPDKSGLPSDRFSAERTGGSVSTLTIQRTQQEDSAVYLCASSGGSTDTQYFGPGTRLTVL.